A selection of T cell receptor beta chains follows, all from one sample in a study of shared clonotypes between healthy human individuals. The repertoire was sequenced with immunoSEQ multiplex PCR; TCRdb's copy has only in-frame clones and lacks some. The table lists approximately 1,000,000 clones, about four fifths of them singletons. The sequencing sample was made of memory CD4+ T cells from PBMCs. Every receptor here comes from a man in his late teens or twenties in good health. Some clones in this sample may be carry-over from other donors' samples. CDR3s include the opening cysteine and the closing phenylalanine or tryptophan. The D gene is left open where the match is weak. Only part of the rows carry a size: once, few, many, or a class if the clone is expanded.

V gene	D gene	J gene	clone size	CDR3 DNA	CDR3 protein
TRBV7-2	-	TRBJ1-5	-	TGTGCCAGCAGCTTATTGGCAGATCTCAATCAGCCCCAGCATTTT	CASSLLADLNQPQHF
TRBV5-1	-	TRBJ2-7	-	TGCGCCAGCAGCTTGGATGGTCAGGGGAGGGGGTACGAGCAGTACTTC	CASSLDGQGRGYEQYF
TRBV6-1	TRBD1	TRBJ2-7	-	TGTGCCAGCGATCCGGGACAGGGGCGGTACGAGCAGTACTTC	CASDPGQGRYEQYF
TRBV6-6	TRBD1	TRBJ2-7	once	TGTGCCAGCAGTTCTCCGGGACAGGGGGAGAAGGAGCAGTACTTC	CASSSPGQGEKEQYF
TRBV6-1	-	TRBJ1-5	-	TGTGCCAGCAGTGAAGACGGGGGTTCCGGGGTCCACTTCCGCTTATTAAATCAGCCCCAGCATTTT	CASSEDGGSGVHFRLLNQPQHF
TRBV7-2	-	TRBJ1-2	-	TGTGCCAGCAGCGACGGCGGTCTAGCTAACTATGGCTACACCTTC	CASSDGGLANYGYTF
TRBV30	-	TRBJ1-6	once	TGTGCCTGGAGATTGGAGGGAAGCTCCTATAATTCACCCCTCCACTTT	CAWRLEGSSYNSPLHF
TRBV30	TRBD2	TRBJ2-3	-	TGTGCCTGGAGTGTACTGGGGCCGGGAGGGCCAGATACGCAGTATTTT	CAWSVLGPGGPDTQYF
TRBV25-1	TRBD1	TRBJ1-5	-	TGTGCCAGCAGGGCAAGAGGGGGCGATCAGCCCCAGCATTTT	CASRARGGDQPQHF
TRBV29-1	-	TRBJ2-5	-	TGCAGCGTTGTGGGGGATTGGGGGGAGACCCAGTACTTC	CSVVGDWGETQYF
TRBV10-2	TRBD1	TRBJ2-7	few	TGCGCCACCAAACCGGGACAGGGGCGTGTGCAGTACTTC	CATKPGQGRVQYF
TRBV7-3	-	TRBJ1-5	-	TGTGCCAGCAGCTCCGCGGGAAGCAATCAGCCCCAGCATTTT	CASSSAGSNQPQHF
TRBV5-4	TRBD2	TRBJ2-1	-	TGTGCCAGCAGCGGGGTAGCGGGAGTTGAGCAGTTCTTC	CASSGVAGVEQFF
TRBV28	-	TRBJ1-3	-	TGTGCCAGCAGTTACCTTGGGCGCGGGGACACCATATATTTT	CASSYLGRGDTIYF
TRBV5-5	-	TRBJ1-1	few	TGTGCCAGCAGTCGGACTGGGGGTACGAACACTGAAGCTTTCTTT	CASSRTGGTNTEAFF
TRBV19	TRBD2	TRBJ2-7	-	TGTGCCAGTAGCACTGTGGCTAGCGGGAGTTACGAGCAGTACTTC	CASSTVASGSYEQYF
TRBV7-9	-	TRBJ2-1	-	TGTGCCAGCAGCTTAGTAGGCGACGAGCAGTTCTTC	CASSLVGDEQFF
TRBV29-1	TRBD2	TRBJ2-2	-	TGCAGCGTGGGAGGGACCGGGGAGCTGTTTTTT	CSVGGTGELFF
TRBV5-1	-	TRBJ2-1	-	TGCGCCAGCAGCTTGGGGGTGGGTGAGCAGTTCTTC	CASSLGVGEQFF
TRBV6-5	TRBD1	TRBJ2-7	-	TGTGCCAGCAGTCCGGGGACAGGGGGCACCTACGAGCAGTACTTC	CASSPGTGGTYEQYF
TRBV11-1	-	TRBJ2-7	many	TGTGCCAGCAGCCTCATTGTGAGGGGCAGGGAGCCCTACGAGCAGTACTTC	CASSLIVRGREPYEQYF
TRBV5-1	-	TRBJ2-7	-	TGCGCCAACCAGATTTTGGGACGGGCTCAGGGGTCCTACGAGCAGTACTTC	CANQILGRAQGSYEQYF
TRBV4-3	-	TRBJ1-3	-	TGCGCCAGCAGCCAAGGGGGACTAGGAAACACCATATATTTT	CASSQGGLGNTIYF
TRBV18	TRBD2	TRBJ2-1	once	TGTGCCAGCTCACCGCAGACTAGCGGGTACAATGAGCAGTTCTTC	CASSPQTSGYNEQFF
TRBV6-5	-	TRBJ2-2	-	TGTGCCAGCAGGCGAGGGGGGACCGGGGAGCTGTTTTTT	CASRRGGTGELFF
TRBV27	-	TRBJ2-1	-	TGTGCCAGCAGTCGTGGACCTGGAGGGAATGAGCAGTTCTTC	CASSRGPGGNEQFF
TRBV6-5	-	TRBJ1-1	-	TGTGCCAGCAGTTCGAGGGACGGGGTAGCTTTCTTT	CASSSRDGVAFF
TRBV6-5	TRBD1	TRBJ1-6	once	TGTGCCAGCAGTTTTTCTCGGGACAGGGGAAATTCACCCCTCCACTTT	CASSFSRDRGNSPLHF
TRBV6-5	-	TRBJ2-7	-	TGTGCCAGCAGTTTAGGGGGGACGGGGACCTACGAGCAGTACTTC	CASSLGGTGTYEQYF
TRBV11-3	-	TRBJ2-3	-	TGTGCCAGCAGCTCAACTAGCCGGAACACAGATACGCAGTATTTT	CASSSTSRNTDTQYF